The 24 T cell receptor beta chains in this list originate from one sample, sequenced in a study of cytomegalovirus exposure and HLA in healthy donors. PCR used 60 Vbeta primers and 13 Jbeta primers. Here immunoSEQ multiplex PCR was the method, and the copy in TCRdb shows in-frame clones only, minus some. This repertoire includes around 70,000 clones. The sequenced sample was PBMCs. These receptor sequences come from a woman aged 25 to 39 in good health and CMV-seronegative.

In nucleotides, the CDR3 is TGTGCCAGTATTGGACAGGGCCCCTACGAGCAGTACTTC. Protein product: CASIGQGPYEQYF. The V gene is TRBV19, the J gene TRBJ2-7, with 8 nucleotides matching TRBD1. The CDR3 extends over 13 amino acids. With V trimmed by 7 bases and J by 2 bases, 4 bases remained unmatched. Germline V gene data show CDR1 as LNHDA and CDR2 as SQIVND (reference sequence).

The chain has TRBV7-2 and TRBJ2-7; a weak D match, TRBD2 (6 bases). The V and J ends lost 6 bases and 3 bases respectively, with 12 bases between them. The CDR3 is made up of 13 amino acids. Germline CDR1 reads SGHTA; CDR2 reads FQGNSA. The CDR3 reads CASRPGLHYEQYF. For the CDR3, the DNA is TGTGCCAGCAGACCGGGACTTCACTACGAGCAGTACTTC.

The gene calls are TRBV2 and TRBJ1-1; D gene ambiguous. V lost 4 bases and J lost 8, with 8 bases in between. This CDR3 contains 11 residues. Germline V gives CDR1 SNHLY, CDR2 FYNNEI. The CDR3 bases are TGTGCCAGCAGTGCGGGGAGGGAAGCTTTCTTT. Translating it yields CASSAGREAFF.

The chain carries TRBV9 and TRBJ2-3, with 11 bases that match TRBD2. V shed 0 bases, J shed 5 bases, and the junction held 8 bases outside the gene matches. This CDR3 has 17 amino acids. The germline V gene has CDR1 SGDLS and CDR2 YYNGEE. CDR3 sequence: CASSVEELAGAEDTQYF. CDR3 nucleotides: TGTGCCAGCAGCGTAGAAGAACTAGCGGGAGCGGAAGATACGCAGTATTTT.

This chain links TRBV5-1 with TRBJ2-5, with TRBD2 matching 7 bases. Germline trimming cut 4 bases from V and 5 bases from J; bases unmatched to any gene: 17. From germline, CDR1 is SGHRS and CDR2 YFSETQ. This CDR3 has 17 residues. The CDR3 DNA reads as TGCGCCAGCAGCCCCCAAGGTGGGGCGGGAGTGAGGGAGACCCAGTACTTC. This sequence encodes CASSPQGGAGVRETQYF.

This chain connects TRBV5-4 to TRBJ2-3, with D unclear. There are 11 residues in the CDR3. CDR1 is SGHNT, CDR2 YYREEE, per germline (reference sequence). With 3 bases removed from V and 4 bases from J, the gap between germline ends came to 3 bases. The CDR3 protein is CASSSSDTQYF. The CDR3 DNA is TGTGCCAGCAGCTCGTCAGATACGCAGTATTTT.

The chain employs TRBV9 and TRBJ2-2, with a tentative D call TRBD1 (6 bases). Trimming shortened V by 0 bases and J by 1 base, and 16 bases separated the two germline ends. Germline CDR1 is SGDLS and CDR2 is YYNGEE. This CDR3 contains 18 residues. CDR3 loop: CASSVVYRAGENTGELFF. The CDR3 DNA reads as TGTGCCAGCAGCGTAGTGTATAGGGCAGGGGAGAACACCGGGGAGCTGTTTTTT.

The chain couples TRBV28 to TRBJ2-7, with 11 bases that match TRBD2. The CDR3 spans 16 residues. V lost 4 bases, J lost 3 bases, and 8 bases stayed unmatched. CDR1 is MDHEN and CDR2 is SYDVKM in the germline V gene. This CDR3 reads CASSSILAGAYYEQYF. In DNA form, the CDR3 reads TGTGCCAGCAGTTCCATACTAGCGGGAGCGTACTACGAGCAGTACTTC.

The chain carries TRBV28 and TRBJ1-4; D ambiguous. This CDR3 comprises 14 residues. Germline V CDR1 and CDR2: MDHEN, SYDVKM. The V gene lost 3 bases and the J gene lost 7 bases, with 12 bases spanning the gap. This chain's CDR3 is CASSLESGGEKLFF. The CDR3 bases are TGTGCCAGCAGTTTGGAGAGCGGCGGTGAAAAACTGTTTTTT.

The chain recombines TRBV10-1 with TRBJ2-3, with D maybe TRBD2 (6 bases). The CDR3 runs 13 residues. Germline V lookup: CDR1 WNHNN, CDR2 SYGVQD (reference sequence). With 10 bases removed from V and 2 bases from J, the gap between germline ends came to 13 bases. This CDR3 reads CATRPGDTDTQYF. CDR3 coding DNA: TGCGCCACCCGGCCGGGGGACACAGATACGCAGTATTTT.

The gene calls are TRBV28 and TRBJ1-2; the D gene is possibly TRBD1 (5 bases). The CDR3 has 15 residues. The V gene's germline CDR1 is MDHEN and CDR2 SYDVKM. The germline V and J ends were trimmed by 5 bases and 0 bases, with 13 bases remaining between them. DNA for the CDR3: TGTGCCAGCAGTAAATCAGGGTACTCTAACTATGGCTACACCTTC. It is translated as CASSKSGYSNYGYTF.

This CDR3 reads CASAQGGPSSYEQYF. CDR3 DNA sequence: TGCGCCAGCGCCCAGGGGGGCCCCAGCTCCTACGAGCAGTACTTC. The rearrangement links TRBV5-1 to TRBJ2-7; D might be TRBD1 (7 bases). This CDR3 spans 15 amino acids. The V gene's germline CDR1 is SGHRS and CDR2 YFSETQ. Between the trimmed V and J ends, which lost 7 bases and 0 bases, there was a span of 17 bases.

The chain is built from TRBV5-1 and TRBJ2-1; 10 nucleotides line up with TRBD1. Looked up from germline, CDR1 is SGHRS and CDR2 is YFSETQ. There are 18 residues in the CDR3. V lost 0 bases to trimming and J lost 0 bases; unmatched junction nucleotides: 6. CDR3 bases: TGCGCCAGCAGCTTGGCCCCGGGACAGGGGAGCTCCTACAATGAGCAGTTCTTC. Its protein product is CASSLAPGQGSSYNEQFF.

The rearrangement joins TRBV30 to TRBJ2-2; D ambiguous. This CDR3 is built from 15 residues. Looked up from germline, CDR1 is GTSNPN and CDR2 is SVGIG (reference sequence). V dropped 5 bases and J dropped 4 bases, with 17 bases sitting between them. The DNA for the CDR3 is TGTGCCTGGCGCCCCCGGAGTGGCGGCACCGGGGAGCTGTTTTTT. It is translated as CAWRPRSGGTGELFF. Full variable domain (outside the CDR3, taken from reference TRBV30 and TRBJ2-2): SQTIHQWPATLVQPVGSPLSLECTVEGTSNPNLYWYRQAAGRGLQLLFYSVGIGQISSEVPQNLSASRPQDRQFILSSKKLLLSDSGFYLCAWRPRSGGTGELFFGEGSRLTVL.

The chain combines TRBV28 with TRBJ2-1; TRBD1 agrees at 10 bases. The CDR3 length is 15 residues. Germline V lookup: CDR1 MDHEN, CDR2 SYDVKM. After removal of 7 bases from V and 8 bases from J, the junction contained 11 bases not matched to a gene. Here the CDR3 DNA reads TGTGCCAGCACTACCGGGACAGGGGTCGGCGATGAGCAGTTCTTC. Protein: CASTTGTGVGDEQFF.

The V gene is TRBV5-4, the J gene TRBJ1-2; the D gene is possibly TRBD1 (5 bases). CDR1 is SGHNT, CDR2 YYREEE, per germline (reference sequence). This CDR3 has 18 amino acids. V was trimmed by 0 bases and J by 5 bases, leaving 23 bases between them. The CDR3 reads CASSLGQGRISHYYGYTF. In DNA form, the CDR3 reads TGTGCCAGCAGCTTGGGTCAGGGTAGGATCTCCCACTATTATGGCTACACCTTC.

V gene TRBV27 combines with J gene TRBJ2-7; the match to TRBD2 covers 10 bases. Germline V CDR1 and CDR2: MNHEY, SMNVEV (reference sequence). V dropped 4 bases and J dropped 2; count of bases not matched to a gene: 2. CDR3 size: 14 residues. The CDR3 DNA is TGTGCCAGCAGTTGGACTAGCGGCACCTACGAGCAGTACTTC. Residues: CASSWTSGTYEQYF.

This chain joins TRBV6-5 and TRBJ1-1, with D tentatively TRBD1 (5 bases). V dropped 5 bases and J dropped 0 bases, with 13 bases sitting between them. The CDR3 loop spans 15 amino acids. Germline V CDR1 and CDR2: MNHEY, SVGAGI. CDR3: CASSARQPMNTEAFF. For the CDR3, the DNA is TGTGCCAGCAGTGCCCGACAGCCCATGAACACTGAAGCTTTCTTT.

This chain connects TRBV28 to TRBJ1-1; 8 bases line up with TRBD1. This CDR3 has 14 residues. Trimming cost V 5 bases and J 4 bases; bases outside gene matches: 6. Germline V gene data show CDR1 as MDHEN and CDR2 as SYDVKM. CDR3 DNA: TGTGCCAGCAGTCCAAGGACAGGGATCACTGAAGCTTTCTTT. It yields the protein CASSPRTGITEAFF. Looking up the rest from reference TRBV28 and TRBJ1-1 gives the full variable domain: DVKVTQSSRYLVKRTGEKVFLECVQDMDHENMFWYRQDPGLGLRLIYFSYDVKMKEKGDIPEGYSVSREKKERFSLILESASTNQTSMYLCASSPRTGITEAFFGQGTRLTVV.

The chain carries TRBV4-3 and TRBJ1-6; 10 bases map to TRBD1. This CDR3 has 16 residues. J was trimmed by 8 bases and V by 1 base; bases with no gene match: 5. The germline CDR1 and CDR2 sequences are LGHNA and YSLEER. In DNA form, the CDR3 reads TGCGCCAGCAGCCAAGTTCCAGGACAGGGGGATTCACCCCTCCACTTT. It yields the protein CASSQVPGQGDSPLHF.

The V gene is TRBV29-1, the J gene TRBJ2-2; the match to TRBD2 covers 8 bases. Germline CDR1 SQVTM, CDR2 ANQGSEA. The ends lost 7 bases at V and 5 bases at J; junction bases unmatched: 9. CDR3 length: 14 residues. The CDR3 protein is CSASSGLVTGELFF. The CDR3 DNA sequence: TGCAGCGCCAGCTCGGGACTAGTGACCGGGGAGCTGTTTTTT.

The chain employs TRBV28 and TRBJ1-2; 7 bases align to TRBD1. The CDR3 contains 15 residues. Germline V gives CDR1 MDHEN, CDR2 SYDVKM. After removal of 2 bases from V and 1 base from J, the junction contained 4 bases not matched to a gene. The CDR3 reads CASSLGDRLNYGYTF. DNA for the CDR3: TGTGCCAGCAGTTTAGGGGACAGACTTAACTATGGCTACACCTTC.

V and J are TRBV18 and TRBJ1-2, with D possibly matching TRBD1 (6 bases). Germline V CDR1 and CDR2: KGHSH, LQKENI. V lost 5 bases and J lost 4, with 20 bases in between. The CDR3 contains 16 residues. CDR3 bases: TGTGCCAGCTCAACTTTACCCCTGACAGGAGGCTATGGCTACACCTTC. As protein: CASSTLPLTGGYGYTF.

The CDR3 reads CASSPGETYEQYF. CDR3 bases: TGTGCCAGCAGCCCAGGGGAGACATACGAGCAGTACTTC. The rearrangement uses TRBV9 and TRBJ2-7, with D possibly being TRBD1 (6 bases). V lost 4 bases to trimming and J lost 4 bases, with 12 bases between them. Germline values: CDR1 SGDLS, CDR2 YYNGEE. The CDR3 is 13 residues long.